This record concerns one TCR beta chain sequence. Sequenced by immunoSEQ multiplex PCR; TCRdb stores in-frame clones only, minus some. This sample has tens of thousands of clones, with approximately 89% found just once. The data were taken from a study of technical replicates of blood from several donors. This CDR3 has 14 residues. The chain is built from TRBV21-1 and TRBJ1-5; the table's D gene call, TRBD1, was not cross checked with the DNA. TRBV21-1 is a listed pseudogene. The sequencing sample was made of T cells isolated from PBMCs. The TCR originated in a human donor in good health. The CDR3 nucleotides read TGTGCCAGCAGGCACAGGGGTGGCAATCAGCCCCAGCATTTT. Its protein is CASRHRGGNQPQHF.